This entry concerns a single T cell receptor (beta chain). Clones were sequenced by immunoSEQ multiplex PCR, and TCRdb holds only the in-frame ones, with some missing. This repertoire shows approximately 150,000 clones, around 84% found once; its top ten account for more than 5%. This record comes from a study of blood T cell repertoires in COVID-19. Whole-study context: T cells, B-cell-depleted T cells, or PBMCs supplied cDNA or gDNA.

This TCR was recovered from a woman between 50 and 59 years old with COVID-19, enrolled during active disease. The sample was peripheral blood.

CDR3 protein: CASSRWGVQETQYF. The CDR3 coding sequence is TGTGCCAGTAGTAGGTGGGGGGTCCAAGAGACCCAGTACTTC. The chain is built from TRBV19 and TRBJ2-5, with D tentatively TRBD2 (6 bases). Germline CDR1 LNHDA, CDR2 SQIVND (reference sequence). V shed 4 bases and J shed 1 base, with 10 bases lying between them. CDR3 length equals 14 residues.